These 27 T cell receptor beta chains were sequenced from one sample in a study of blood T cell repertoires in COVID-19. TCRdb's table, derived via immunoSEQ multiplex PCR, lists solely in-frame clones and lacks some. The table has almost 500,000 clones, 88% seen once; the top ten hold more than 7.5%. Sequencing input: PBMCs or T cells enriched from blood (not recorded which). The receptors derive from a woman in her sixties or seventies who had recovered from COVID-19.

CDR3 residues: CASSGDFNSPLHF. CDR3 sequence (DNA): TGTGCCAGTAGTGGGGACTTTAATTCACCCCTCCACTTT. The V call is TRBV19, the J call TRBJ1-6; weak D call: TRBD1 (5 bases). The germline V gene encodes CDR1 LNHDA and CDR2 SQIVND (reference sequence). V lost 5 bases, J lost 6 bases, and 8 bases lay in between. This CDR3 comprises 13 residues. The full variable domain, its missing parts supplied by reference TRBV19 and TRBJ1-6, is DGGITQSPKYLFRKEGQNVTLSCEQNLNHDAMYWYRQDPGQGLRLIYYSQIVNDFQKGDIAEGYSVSREKKESFPLTVTSAQKNPTAFYLCASSGDFNSPLHFGNGTRLTVT.

The V gene is TRBV18, the J gene TRBJ2-6; D may be TRBD1 (6 bases). V lost 3 bases and J lost 0, with 12 bases in between. Germline V gives CDR1 KGHSH, CDR2 LQKENI. The CDR3 extends over 17 amino acids. Here the CDR3 reads CASSPLGQLSGANVLTF. The CDR3 bases are TGTGCCAGCTCACCTCTCGGACAGCTCTCTGGGGCCAACGTCCTGACTTTC. Based on the CDR3 plus reference TRBV18 and TRBJ2-6, the full variable domain is NAGVMQNPRHLVRRRGQEARLRCSPMKGHSHVYWYRQLPEEGLKFMVYLQKENIIDESGMPKERFSAEFPKEGPSILRIQQVVRGDSAAYFCASSPLGQLSGANVLTFGAGSRLTVL.

The chain combines TRBV29-1 with TRBJ1-5, with 9 bases lining up with TRBD1. The CDR3 is made up of 17 amino acids. Germline V CDR1 and CDR2: SQVTM, ANQGSEA. With V trimmed by 6 bases and J by 1 base, 13 bases remained unmatched. The CDR3 here is CSVQRDRASPSNQPQHF. The DNA for the CDR3 is TGCAGCGTCCAGCGGGACAGGGCATCGCCAAGCAATCAGCCCCAGCATTTT.

The chain carries TRBV7-6 and TRBJ1-6, with D possibly TRBD1 on 5 matching bases. The V end lost 5 bases, the J end lost 6 bases, and 14 bases lay between the germline ends. CDR1 and CDR2 from the germline V gene are SGHVS and FNYEAQ. This CDR3 contains 15 residues. This chain's CDR3 is CASSPRSDSNSPLHF. As DNA, the CDR3 is TGTGCCAGCAGCCCCCGGAGCGACAGTAATTCACCCCTCCACTTT.

This clone has just one count. The chain carries TRBV7-2 and TRBJ2-5; 15 bases match TRBD2. Germline CDR1 is SGHTA and CDR2 is FQGNSA. Trimming removed 1 base from V and 7 bases from J; junction bases left unmatched: 7. The CDR3 contains 17 residues. This CDR3 is CASSLGTSGGARGTQYF. The CDR3 region has the DNA TGTGCCAGCAGCTTAGGGACTAGCGGGGGGGCCCGGGGGACCCAGTACTTC.

This clone appeared a single time. The chain uses TRBV19 and TRBJ2-3, with D possibly matching TRBD2 (7 bases). The ends were cut back, 8 bases at V and 3 bases at J, with 15 bases in the middle. The CDR3 spans 14 residues. The germline V gene encodes CDR1 LNHDA and CDR2 SQIVND (reference sequence). The DNA of the CDR3 is TGTGCCAGTTCGAGGGGGGGTCTGACAGATACGCAGTATTTT. Its protein product is CASSRGGLTDTQYF.

The rearrangement joins TRBV5-6 to TRBJ1-1; D might be TRBD1 (5 bases). Germline V lookup: CDR1 SGHDT, CDR2 YYEEEE. V was trimmed by 4 bases and J by 2 bases, leaving 15 bases between them. CDR3 length equals 15 residues. The CDR3 nucleotides read TGTGCCAGCAGCGCATGGGGGGTACCCAACACTGAAGCTTTCTTT. Translation gives CASSAWGVPNTEAFF. Full variable domain (missing parts from reference TRBV5-6 and TRBJ1-1): DAGVTQSPTHLIKTRGQQVTLRCSPKSGHDTVSWYQQALGQGPQFIFQYYEEEERQRGNFPDRFSGHQFPNYSSELNVNALLLGDSALYLCASSAWGVPNTEAFFGQGTRLTVV.

The table lists this clone with a count of one. The rearrangement links TRBV6-5 to TRBJ1-1; TRBD1 aligns across 7 bases. Germline trimming cut 7 bases from V and 5 bases from J; bases unmatched to any gene: 10. The germline V gene has CDR1 MNHEY and CDR2 SVGAGI. The CDR3 spans 14 residues. CDR3 in amino acids: CASTLQGKGTEAFF. The CDR3 DNA is TGTGCCAGCACCCTACAGGGGAAAGGAACTGAAGCTTTCTTT.

This chain joins TRBV5-1 and TRBJ2-7; no definite D call. The CDR3 extends over 15 amino acids. The germline V and J ends were trimmed by 4 bases and 0 bases, with 14 bases remaining between them. Germline CDR1 and CDR2: SGHRS and YFSETQ. The CDR3 sequence is CASSPRRASSYEQYF. CDR3 nucleotide sequence: TGCGCCAGCAGCCCGCGTCGAGCTAGCTCCTACGAGCAGTACTTC.

This clone showed up just a few times. The V call is TRBV27, the J call TRBJ1-6; D gene unclear. Trimming took 1 base from V and 9 from J, leaving 7 bases between them. CDR1 is MNHEY and CDR2 is SMNVEV in the germline V gene (reference sequence). CDR3 size: 13 residues. CDR3 sequence (DNA): TGTGCCAGCAGTTTATACCACAGTTCACCCCTCCACTTT. Amino acids: CASSLYHSSPLHF.

The V call is TRBV7-9, the J call TRBJ2-1, with 10 bases identical to TRBD1. V gave up 4 bases and J gave up 13 bases; unmatched junction bases: 10. Germline V gives CDR1 SEHNR, CDR2 FQNEAQ (reference sequence). This CDR3 region has 14 residues. CDR3 loop: CASSSTGTGDIQFF. The DNA of the CDR3 is TGTGCCAGCAGCTCGACAGGGACAGGGGACATACAGTTCTTC. The variable domain in full, with the rest retrieved from reference TRBV7-9 and TRBJ2-1, is DTGVSQNPRHKITKRGQNVTFRCDPISEHNRLYWYRQTLGQGPEFLTYFQNEAQLEKSRLLSDRFSAERPKGSFSTLEIQRTEQGDSAMYLCASSSTGTGDIQFFGPGTRLTVL.

This rearrangement joins TRBV6-5 to TRBJ2-1; D gene ambiguous. In germline, CDR1 is MNHEY, CDR2 SVGAGI. V lost 3 bases and J 0 bases, leaving 12 bases between the germline ends. The CDR3 has 16 amino acids. The CDR3: CASSYNFRHSYNEQFF. The CDR3 coding sequence is TGTGCCAGCAGTTATAACTTCAGGCACTCCTACAATGAGCAGTTCTTC.

The V and J genes are TRBV5-1 and TRBJ2-5; D perhaps matches TRBD2 (6 bases). The CDR3 spans 14 residues. Germline CDR1 reads SGHRS; CDR2 reads YFSETQ. The V and J ends lost 1 base and 5 bases respectively, with 12 bases between them. The CDR3 region is CASSLQLAGETQYF. The CDR3 coding sequence is TGCGCCAGCAGCTTGCAACTAGCTGGGGAGACCCAGTACTTC.

The gene calls are TRBV6-5 and TRBJ2-2; D remains unclear. Per the germline V gene, CDR1 is MNHEY and CDR2 is SVGAGI. There are 12 residues in the CDR3. Between the trimmed V and J ends, which lost 6 bases and 3 bases, there was a span of 5 bases. CDR3 region: CASRTDTGELFF. CDR3 sequence (DNA): TGTGCCAGCAGAACGGACACCGGGGAGCTGTTTTTT.

This chain joins TRBV15 and TRBJ2-6; D may be TRBD1 (5 bases). CDR1 LNHNV and CDR2 YYDKDF come from the germline V gene (reference sequence). Trimming shortened V by 7 bases and J by 1 base, and 8 bases separated the two germline ends. The CDR3 consists of 14 residues. The CDR3 reads CATTYRSGANVLTF. The CDR3 region has the DNA TGTGCCACCACCTACAGGTCTGGGGCCAACGTCCTGACTTTC.

The V gene is TRBV12-5, the J gene TRBJ1-6; perhaps TRBD1 as D (5 bases). The CDR3 totals 15 residues. Trimming took off 0 bases at V and 7 bases at J, with 10 bases between the two ends. Germline assignment: CDR1 LGHNT and CDR2 FRNRAP. The CDR3 region is CASGLVSAGNSPLHF. The CDR3 DNA follows: TGTGCTAGTGGTTTGGTCTCCGCAGGGAATTCACCCCTCCACTTT.

This rearrangement joins TRBV4-2 to TRBJ2-1, with TRBD2 matching 14 bases. The germline V gene has CDR1 LGHNA and CDR2 YNFKEQ. There are 21 residues in the CDR3. V was pared by 4 bases and J by 2 bases, with 16 bases of the junction left unmatched. Here the CDR3 reads CASSRQEGGLAGGRAYNEQFF. The CDR3 DNA reads TGTGCCAGCAGCCGCCAAGAGGGTGGACTAGCGGGGGGACGGGCCTACAATGAGCAGTTCTTC.

This clone appeared a single time. The rearrangement uses TRBV27 and TRBJ2-3; 16 nucleotides match TRBD2. The germline gives CDR1 MNHEY, CDR2 SMNVEV (reference sequence). The length of the CDR3 is 18 residues. The trim removed 6 bases at V and 3 bases at J, leaving 9 bases unmatched. The CDR3 spells CASRSGLAGGLRTDTQYF. The CDR3 nucleotides are TGTGCCAGCAGATCGGGACTAGCGGGGGGGCTGAGGACAGATACGCAGTATTTT.

This chain uses TRBV3-1 (or the pseudogene TRBV3-2) with TRBJ2-6, with a tentative D call TRBD1 (5 bases). V was clipped by 7 bases and J by 0 bases, with 19 bases between them. The CDR3 loop spans 18 amino acids. Germline values: CDR1 LGHDT, CDR2 YNNKEL (reference sequence). The CDR3 sequence: CASTLGPTARSGANVLTF. For the CDR3, the DNA is TGTGCCAGCACCCTGGGGCCGACAGCTCGCTCTGGGGCCAACGTCCTGACTTTC.

This clone was picked up a small number of times. The chain recombines TRBV9 with TRBJ2-3, with 13 bases matching TRBD2. The CDR3 has 16 residues. Per the germline V gene, CDR1 is SGDLS and CDR2 is YYNGEE. V lost 3 bases, J lost 2 bases, and 3 bases stayed unmatched. The CDR3 DNA sequence: TGTGCCAGCAGCGCGGGACTAGCGGGGTACACAGATACGCAGTATTTT. This gives the protein CASSAGLAGYTDTQYF.

The chain recombines TRBV29-1 with TRBJ1-2, with a possible D match to TRBD1 (5 bases). CDR3 length: 18 amino acids. V gave up 0 bases and J gave up 0 bases, with 20 bases separating them. Germline V CDR1 and CDR2: SQVTM, ANQGSEA. The CDR3 DNA reads as TGCAGCGTTGAAGATCGTCCCAGGGAAGGGATGGCTAACTATGGCTACACCTTC. The encoded protein is CSVEDRPREGMANYGYTF.

DNA for the CDR3: TGTGCCAGTAGTACTGGGGGGACGGGTAATTCACCCCTCCACTTT. Amino acids: CASSTGGTGNSPLHF. The V call is TRBV19, the J call TRBJ1-6, with D maybe TRBD1 (5 bases). V was cut by 4 bases and J by 6 bases, with 13 bases left in between. Germline V gene sequence: CDR1 LNHDA, CDR2 SQIVND (reference sequence). This CDR3 has 15 residues.

The CDR3 DNA sequence: TGTGCCAGCTCACCAACTAAAGGGGATGGCTACGAGCAGTACTTC. Its protein is CASSPTKGDGYEQYF. The chain couples TRBV18 to TRBJ2-7, with TRBD1 as a possible D gene (5 bases). There are 15 residues in the CDR3. Germline V gives CDR1 KGHSH, CDR2 LQKENI. Trimming cost V 2 bases and J 3 bases, with 14 bases left between them.

The V and J genes are TRBV3-1 (or the pseudogene TRBV3-2) and TRBJ2-5; 9 bases are shared with TRBD1. Trimming removed 4 bases from V and 7 bases from J; junction bases left unmatched: 7. The germline CDR1 and CDR2 sequences are LGHDT and YNNKEL (reference sequence). The CDR3 consists of 14 residues. CDR3 sequence reads: CASSLRTGEVTQYF. The CDR3 bases are TGTGCCAGCAGCCTCAGGACAGGGGAAGTGACCCAGTACTTC.

The chain joins TRBV5-1 to TRBJ1-2; 8 bases agree with TRBD1. Trimming cost V 2 bases and J 4 bases; bases outside gene matches: 10. The CDR3 totals 16 residues. Germline V gene lookup returns CDR1 SGHRS and CDR2 YFSETQ. This CDR3 reads CASSLIPPGQVYGYTF. CDR3 bases: TGCGCCAGCAGCTTAATCCCCCCGGGACAGGTCTATGGCTACACCTTC.

This chain links TRBV5-8 with TRBJ1-1; 9 bases align to TRBD1. The CDR3 has 16 residues. Germline values: CDR1 SGHTS, CDR2 YDEGEE. V lost 2 bases to trimming and J lost 1 base; unmatched junction nucleotides: 6. CDR3: CASSFRQGGANTEAFF. DNA of the CDR3: TGTGCCAGCAGCTTCCGACAGGGGGGGGCGAACACTGAAGCTTTCTTT.

The chain couples TRBV12-5 to TRBJ2-2; D ambiguous. Looked up from germline, CDR1 is LGHNT and CDR2 is FRNRAP. Between the trimmed V and J ends, which lost 7 bases and 1 base, there was a span of 16 bases. The CDR3 spans 16 residues. The CDR3 nucleotides are TGTGCTAGTGCCCCTCAAGTCACTCGGAACACCGGGGAGCTGTTTTTT. It is translated as CASAPQVTRNTGELFF.